What follows are 10 T cell receptor beta chains derived from one specimen sequenced in a study of control samples from healthy donors and cancer patients. Profiled with immunoSEQ multiplex PCR; TCRdb holds only in-frame clones, not every one. The data contain some 79,000 clones, approximately 91% of them singletons. The sequenced sample was blood. These receptors came from a man aged 50 or older in good health.

The chain carries TRBV12-3 or TRBV12-4 and TRBJ2-3, with D possibly being TRBD1 or TRBD2 (5 bases each). The CDR3 has 13 residues. The ends were cut back, 3 bases at V and 6 bases at J, with 10 bases in the middle. CDR3 DNA: TGTGCCAGCAGTTTGGGACCCTGGGATACGCAGTATTTT. It specifies CASSLGPWDTQYF.

This rearrangement joins TRBV11-1 to TRBJ2-5; unclear D gene. The CDR3 spans 13 residues. Germline V gene lookup returns CDR1 SGHAT and CDR2 FQDESV (reference sequence). V gave up 3 bases and J gave up 5 bases, with 10 bases separating them. The CDR3 DNA reads as TGTGCCAGCAGCTTCCGTTGGGGTGAGACCCAGTACTTC. This gives the protein CASSFRWGETQYF.

The V and J genes are TRBV7-2 and TRBJ1-4, with a tentative D call TRBD1 (6 bases). This CDR3 spans 14 amino acids. Germline V gene sequence: CDR1 SGHTA, CDR2 FQGNSA. The V gene lost 5 bases and the J gene lost 4 bases, with 11 bases spanning the gap. The CDR3 coding sequence is TGTGCCAGCAGCCCGGACAGAAATAATGAAAAACTGTTTTTT. It translates to CASSPDRNNEKLFF. Filled out from reference TRBV7-2 and TRBJ1-4, the complete variable domain reads GAGVSQSPSNKVTEKGKDVELRCDPISGHTALYWYRQSLGQGLEFLIYFQGNSAPDKSGLPSDRFSAERTGGSVSTLTIQRTQQEDSAVYLCASSPDRNNEKLFFGSGTQLSVL.

In nucleotides, the CDR3 is TGTGCCAGCAGACCTCAGGGGGAGAGCTCCTATAATTCACCCCTCCACTTT. It specifies CASRPQGESSYNSPLHF. The chain is built from TRBV2 and TRBJ1-6; 7 nucleotides agree with TRBD1. CDR3 length: 17 amino acids. With V trimmed by 6 bases and J by 0 bases, 8 bases remained unmatched. The germline CDR1 and CDR2 sequences are SNHLY and FYNNEI.

The V call is TRBV7-8, the J call TRBJ2-1; D remains ambiguous. The CDR3 spans 12 residues. Between the trimmed V and J ends, which lost 7 bases and 8 bases, there was a span of 12 bases. The germline CDR1 and CDR2 sequences are SGHVS and FQNEAQ. Written as DNA, the CDR3 is TGTGCCAGCACCTTGGAACTCGATGAGCAGTTCTTC. It translates to CASTLELDEQFF.

The chain uses TRBV5-1 and TRBJ1-4; possibly TRBD1 for D (6 bases). Per the germline V gene, CDR1 is SGHRS and CDR2 is YFSETQ. CDR3 size: 16 residues. V was clipped by 0 bases and J by 5 bases, with 14 bases between them. As DNA, the CDR3 is TGCGCCAGCAGCTTGGTAGGGCAGGGGTCAAATGAAAAACTGTTTTTT. Translated, it gives CASSLVGQGSNEKLFF.

This rearrangement joins TRBV6-1 to TRBJ2-2; a weak D match, TRBD1 (5 bases). Germline CDR1 and CDR2: MNHNS and SASEGT. Trimming left V 4 bases short and J 3 bases short, with 18 bases between. The CDR3 totals 17 residues. The CDR3 protein is CASSVFFQGPYTGELFF. The CDR3 DNA reads as TGTGCCAGCAGTGTCTTTTTTCAGGGTCCCTACACCGGGGAGCTGTTTTTT.

The rearrangement uses TRBV19 and TRBJ1-1, with D maybe TRBD1 (6 bases). The CDR3 covers 15 residues. The ends were cut back, 5 bases at V and 0 bases at J, with 13 bases in the middle. The germline CDR1 and CDR2 sequences are LNHDA and SQIVND (reference sequence). Here the CDR3 DNA reads TGTGCCAGTAGTGCTTTCCAGGGGATGAACACTGAAGCTTTCTTT. Protein sequence: CASSAFQGMNTEAFF. The full variable domain, rest sourced from reference TRBV19 and TRBJ1-1, is DGGITQSPKYLFRKEGQNVTLSCEQNLNHDAMYWYRQDPGQGLRLIYYSQIVNDFQKGDIAEGYSVSREKKESFPLTVTSAQKNPTAFYLCASSAFQGMNTEAFFGQGTRLTVV.

This clone is a singleton in its sample. The chain joins TRBV7-2 to TRBJ2-3; 13 bases are shared with TRBD2. Trimming removed 5 bases from V and 0 bases from J; junction bases left unmatched: 5. The CDR3 is 17 residues long. Germline CDR1 and CDR2: SGHTA and FQGNSA. The CDR3 sequence is CASSAGLAGRSTDTQYF. CDR3 nucleotides: TGTGCCAGCAGCGCGGGACTAGCGGGGAGAAGCACAGATACGCAGTATTTT. Supplemented by reference TRBV7-2 and TRBJ2-3, the full variable domain reads GAGVSQSPSNKVTEKGKDVELRCDPISGHTALYWYRQSLGQGLEFLIYFQGNSAPDKSGLPSDRFSAERTGGSVSTLTIQRTQQEDSAVYLCASSAGLAGRSTDTQYFGPGTRLTVL.

The chain employs TRBV7-2 and TRBJ1-1; D might be TRBD1 (6 bases). The V gene's germline CDR1 is SGHTA and CDR2 FQGNSA. The germline V and J ends were trimmed by 2 bases and 0 bases, with 10 bases remaining between them. The length of the CDR3 is 15 residues. This CDR3 reads CASSLRGNMNTEAFF. The CDR3 coding sequence is TGTGCCAGCAGCTTAAGGGGGAATATGAACACTGAAGCTTTCTTT.